This T cell receptor (beta chain) was sequenced for a study of cytomegalovirus exposure and HLA in healthy donors (dated by TCRdb to about 2017). With respect to the entire study: An earlier analysis of approximately 640 of the donors reported 250 to 300 Gb of sequence data and some 100 million unique TCR beta sequences from about 200 million T cells. Genome-wide SNP genotypes for about 60% of the 666 donors were used in a later genetic analysis, which treated that subset as a discovery cohort. Typing coverage differed by locus: A, B, C, DRB1 and DQB1 were typed in about 620-630 donors, DQA1 in 500 to 550, DPA1 in approximately 610, and DPB1 in 400 to 490. Every repertoire in the discovery cohort had been generated on one and the same sequencing platform. Donor age, sex, ethnicity and CMV serostatus were compiled together with the repertoire data. Across roughly 420 genotyped donors of the cohort, an average of about 200,000 unique TCR beta nucleotide sequences per donor were sequenced, and 15% to 20% of those sequences were non-productive. Of the approximately 400 genotyped donors, approximately 83% fell in the genetic ancestry cluster associated with self-reported Caucasian donors. Class I and class II HLA loci were covered by the typing at four-digit resolution. To predict cytomegalovirus infection status, the study brought together high-throughput TCR immunosequencing, statistical association of individual TCRs with disease status, and machine learning. Rather than using new phenotypic data, the later analysis identified candidate immune exposures from TCR beta sequences and from how often those sequences occurred across donors. About 300 gigabases of sequencing data and 78 million or so unique TCR sequences were included in an early release covering roughly 600 HLA-typed donors. The study aimed to test whether signatures of past pathogen exposure could be identified by cataloging public T cell receptors. Roughly 5 DR-DQ haplotypes were handled as single units for association and clustering because linkage in the cohort was strong. A later analysis re-analyzed previously published TCR beta repertoires from 650 to 800 donors and added high-resolution HLA genotyping to study TCR occurrence patterns. Using immunosequencing, the study profiled T cell repertoires from 640 or so subjects and related those repertoires to cytomegalovirus serostatus. Along with the roughly 700-subject first cohort, a separate validation cohort of over a hundred different subjects was used. An earlier analysis of 587 of the donors used high-throughput TCR beta sequencing to judge whether each TCR beta V gene segment behaved as functional or pseudogenic.

This clone was counted between two and nine times. No cognate antigen has been identified for it. No quality values exist for individual bases; no much larger clone is one base distant. CDR1 and CDR2 (SNHLY, FYNNEI) derive from the germline V gene. V and J lose 6 bases and 0 bases, and a span of 11 bases separates them. The CDR3 runs 14 amino acids, cysteine and phenylalanine included. The only DNA kept is the CDR3, 42 bases in frame from the first base. Library preparation employed the immunoSEQ multiplex PCR assay. A mixture of 60 forward primers for TCR Vbeta segments and 13 reverse primers for TCR Jbeta segments was used in the multiplex PCR. The CDR3 region of rearranged TCR beta genes was amplified from genomic DNA with a multiplex PCR assay. On the Illumina HiSeq System, the amplified TCR beta libraries were sequenced as 87-base-pair reads. The study's own analysis went as follows. Across the 700 or so repertoires, a later analysis counted 75 million to 90 million unique TCR beta chains, around 11 million of which were shared by at least two donors. Raw reads were error-corrected and collapsed into unique sequences with a nearest-neighbor algorithm that merged closely related sequences to remove PCR and sequencing errors. Alignment of CDR3 sequences to IMGT reference sequences was used to assign V, D and J gene segments. For a sequence to be retained, at least a six-nucleotide match to both a V gene segment and a J gene segment was required. Rearrangements were classified as productive when the CDR3 lacked stop codons and remained in frame with V and J, and all other rearrangements were classified as non-productive. CDR3 was defined according to IMGT convention as the region running from the second conserved V-encoded cysteine to the conserved J-encoded phenylalanine. The earlier analysis of 587 of the donors excluded sequences that lacked an unambiguous match to a single V gene segment. An earlier analysis of 587 of the donors called V segments functional above 56.7% productive rearrangements and segregating when the between-donor standard deviation exceeded 5%. A statistical classification framework was built for diagnosing cytomegalovirus status from the catalog of TCR beta chain sequences. In a later analysis, V and J genes were assigned by comparing TCR nucleotide sequences against IMGT/GENE-DB human TR gene sequences. Using the TCRdist pipeline, a later analysis assigned CDR3 sequences along with most-parsimonious VDJ recombination scenarios. In a later analysis, each TCR beta chain was defined by its CDR3 amino acid sequence together with its V-gene family, and reads without a unique V-gene family were excluded. A later analysis removed 592 highly shared, low-generation-probability nucleotide sequences to deal with suspected cross-contamination and a sequencing artifact. In a later analysis, a clonal expansion index for each public chain was calculated from normalized within-repertoire ranks of inferred template counts. In a later analysis, generation probabilities were computed with a VDJ recombination model fitted to out-of-frame rearrangements, and the resulting probabilities were checked against IGoR. Hypergeometric tests were used in a later analysis to score TCR-TCR, TCR-HLA and TCR-CMV co-occurrence, with a repertoire-size bias correction applied to the TCR pairs. A later analysis estimated false discovery rates by permuting HLA or CMV assignments 20 times. In a later analysis, co-occurring TCRs were grouped with DBSCAN, and TCRdist sequence similarity was added when clustering was performed within HLA-allele-positive subsets. Repertoires with fewer than 30,000 or more than 120,000 public chains, plus five repertoires with anomalous nucleotide sharing, were excluded from co-occurrence clustering. TCRdb mirrors the immuneACCESS table, restricted to in-frame sequences. Some clones are absent from its copies; in checked studies, under half trace to an unresolved V gene, and the reason for the others is unknown. V and J calls and clone size come straight from that table; D and trimming were deduced from the DNA. The sample table records over 100,000 clones; about 60% of these occur just once. The leading ten clones occupy 9% to 10% of the sample.

In total, roughly 670 healthy bone marrow donors made up the cohort. Cohort members were all nominally healthy when sampled, although unrecorded immune exposures were likely present. The donor tested CMV seropositive, placing the donor among the 289 seropositive members of the cohort. Every donor gave a peripheral blood sample, and the peripheral blood mononuclear cells from that sample were used for TCR beta sequencing. The Qiagen DNeasy Blood Extraction Kit was used to extract genomic DNA from the blood cell samples. Results and caveats for the whole study, not just this receptor: Across donors, most TCR sequences were observed very rarely, whereas some public TCRs were present in many individuals. Linkage disequilibrium might explain the correlated functional status among segregating V segments, but an unknown experimental factor could not be ruled out. Compared with the 666-donor mean, donors in an Asian-associated ancestry cluster had fewer N-insertions in productive TCRs, according to a later genetic analysis. Because counts were too low, seventeen rarely observed V segments, including chromosome 9 orphons, were excluded from the earlier analysis of fewer than 650 of the donors. V-gene and J-gene trimming of TCR beta chains was associated with a missense DCLRE1C variant in a later genetic analysis, and the association was replicated in an independent cohort. A group of highly shared sequence variants was considered likely to be a technical artifact of the sequencing pipeline. The cohort was sequenced for TCR beta chains only, and without alpha or paired-chain data the features that could be detected were limited. The presence/absence analyses assumed that sequencing depth was roughly uniform across donors, and that assumption may not be true. The authors suggested that the approach could potentially be extended to other disease states and immunological phenotypes. Some IMGT-functional V segments, including TRBV6-2 and TRBV6-3, could not be told apart with the 87-base-pair reads, so those segments were excluded. According to a later analysis, most CMV-associated TCR beta chains appeared to be HLA-restricted, and the HLA associations seemed to be driven largely by CMV exposure. Strong co-occurrence of HLA alleles, especially DR and DQ, made assigning TCR associations to individual alleles difficult. A further reported finding was that TCR beta sequences accurately predicted the HLA-A and HLA-B alleles for most subjects in the first cohort. In the study, around 150 TCR beta chains were listed as associated with cytomegalovirus. According to a later analysis, parvovirus B19, influenza, CMV and Epstein-Barr virus appeared linked to several top co-occurrence clusters. In both the original and validation cohorts, the classifier was reported to diagnose cytomegalovirus status with high specificity and sensitivity. A later analysis associated about 17,000 TCR beta sequences with specific HLA alleles at a false discovery rate of 0.05. An earlier analysis of 587 of the donors showed that most TCR beta V segments appeared in productive rearrangements either about 87% or about 30% of the time, which broadly matched IMGT annotations. In a later analysis, TCR association rates were found to vary across HLA loci, with the most associated TCRs seen for DRB1 alleles and the fewest for HLA-C alleles. CMV serostatus was the only immune exposure information available for the cohort. In vitro tests confirmed that a few of the cytomegalovirus-associated TCR beta chains recognize cytomegalovirus antigens. Because some donors lacked HLA typing at each locus, the association tests relied only on the typed subset. Compared with equally common non-associated chains, HLA-associated TCR beta chains in a later analysis were more clonally expanded and had lower generation probabilities.

The V gene is TRBV2 and the J gene is TRBJ1-2, with TRBD1 as a weak D call on 6 bases. The receptor was isolated from a man aged 40-49 years in good health and CMV-seropositive. Sequenced input: PBMCs. The DNA sequence is TGTGCCAGCAGGGGGGCTCCAACTAACTATGGCTACACCTTC. Protein translation: CASRGAPTNYGYTF.